This is a list of T cell receptor beta chains from one sample in a study of CD8 T cells in ankylosing spondylitis. TCRdb re-analysed the 5' RACE reads in MiXCR, keeping a single row per CDR3 protein. Here the sample spans approximately 340,000 distinct CDR3 sequences, roughly 15% being singletons. The sequencing input was blood, either unsorted or a sorted T cell fraction (not recorded which). The receptors here all came from a male donor with ankylosing spondylitis or in good health (not recorded which). Both conserved end residues are part of each CDR3. D genes are given only for firm matches. Size is stated for part of the rows, as once, few or many counts, or as a class when the clone is expanded.

CDR3nt,CDR3aa,j_gene,v_gene,d_gene,abundance
TGTGCCTGGACAGGGGGCTCTGGAAACACCATATATTTT,CAWTGGSGNTIYF,TRBJ1-3,TRBV30,TRBD1,once
TGTGCCAGCAAGTCGGCGTCGAGGGAGGGAGAGACCCAGTACTTC,CASKSASREGETQYF,TRBJ2-5,TRBV12-3/TRBV12-4,TRBD2,many
TGCAGCGTTGAAGGGACCACCGGGGAGCTGTTTTTT,CSVEGTTGELFF,TRBJ2-2,TRBV29-1,NA,few
TGTGCCAGCAGCTTAGGGGGCAAAAACATTCAGTACTTC,CASSLGGKNIQYF,TRBJ2-4,TRBV7-2,NA,NA
TGTGCCACCAGCAGAGATTGGAGACAGGGGACCTACGAGCAGTACTTC,CATSRDWRQGTYEQYF,TRBJ2-7,TRBV15,TRBD1,NA
TGCGCCAGCAGCGCCGGGACAGGGGTCACAGATACGCAGTATTTT,CASSAGTGVTDTQYF,TRBJ2-3,TRBV5-1,TRBD1,many
TGTGCCAGCAGCCACGGCTTGGGTTCCTATGGCTACACCTTC,CASSHGLGSYGYTF,TRBJ1-2,TRBV12-3/TRBV12-4,NA,NA
TGTGCCAGCAGGCGACAGGGGTTGAACACTGAAGCTTTCTTT,CASRRQGLNTEAFF,TRBJ1-1,TRBV27,TRBD1,few
TGTGCCAGCAGCACCGGGACCGATGTTTACAATGAGCAGTTCTTC,CASSTGTDVYNEQFF,TRBJ2-1,TRBV7-8,NA,few
TGTGCCAGCAGCAGAACTAAAGGTTCTAGCGGGGTTGGAAGCGAGCAGTTCTTC,CASSRTKGSSGVGSEQFF,TRBJ2-1,TRBV7-2,TRBD2,many
TGCGCCAGCAGCCCGGGGGGCGGAGTGGAAAAACTGTTTTTT,CASSPGGGVEKLFF,TRBJ1-4,TRBV5-1,NA,NA
TGTGCCAGCAGCTTCCCCGCCAAATACGACTATGGCTACACCTTC,CASSFPAKYDYGYTF,TRBJ1-2,TRBV5-6,NA,many
TGTGCCAGCAGGACGGGACAGGGGATGGTCGCAGATACGCAGTATTTT,CASRTGQGMVADTQYF,TRBJ2-3,TRBV5-6,TRBD1,NA
TGTGCCAGCAGTTGGGGGGGAGCCTTCTACGACACCGGGGAGCTGTTTTTT,CASSWGGAFYDTGELFF,TRBJ2-2,TRBV12-3/TRBV12-4,TRBD2,many
TGTGCCAGCAGCTACCTTTTAGGGACGGGGAAGACTAATGAAAAACTGTTTTTT,CASSYLLGTGKTNEKLFF,TRBJ1-4,TRBV11-2,NA,NA
TGCAGCGTGACAGGGGCCTACGAGCAGTACTTC,CSVTGAYEQYF,TRBJ2-7,TRBV29-1,TRBD1,NA
TGCAGCGTCTCGGACAGGGGGACATCCTACAATGAGCAGTTCTTC,CSVSDRGTSYNEQFF,TRBJ2-1,TRBV29-1,TRBD1,many
TGCGCCAGCAGCCAAGGGCAGCTACATCAAGAGACCCAGTACTTC,CASSQGQLHQETQYF,TRBJ2-5,TRBV4-1,NA,NA
TGTGCCAGCAGCTTACCGGGAGCCCGACACGGGGAGCTGTTTTTT,CASSLPGARHGELFF,TRBJ2-2,TRBV5-6,NA,few